These 29 T cell receptor beta chains originate from one sample sequenced in a study of blood T cells in healthy people across ages. A second PCR, run for about 7 to 11 cycles, used a sample-barcoded 5' primer plus a J-beta primer mix. From the 5' RACE reads, TCRdb called clonotypes with MiXCR, one entry per CDR3 protein. Of 700,000 or so distinct CDR3 sequences in the sample, 20% to 25% are singletons; the top ten hold 20% to 25%. The sample consisted of blood. The receptors were gathered from a man aged 65-85 years in good health.

The chain recombines TRBV28 with TRBJ2-3, with 11 bases matching TRBD2. The CDR3 covers 15 residues. J was trimmed by 3 bases and V by 7 bases; bases with no gene match: 6. Germline-derived CDR1 and CDR2 are MDHEN and SYDVKM. The CDR3 nucleotides read TGTGCCAGCACCCTGGGACTAGCGGCAACAGATACGCAGTATTTT. Its translation is CASTLGLAATDTQYF.

The gene calls are TRBV30 and TRBJ1-2; D remains ambiguous. The CDR3 sequence is 12 residues long. Germline CDR1 GTSNPN, CDR2 SVGIG (reference sequence). V was cut by 5 bases and J by 4 bases, with 11 bases left in between. CDR3 sequence (DNA): TGTGCCTGGGGACCTTACGGCTATGGCTACACCTTC. It specifies CAWGPYGYGYTF.

For the CDR3, the DNA is TGCAGTGCTACGGACAGCCTCTCCTACGAGCAGTACGTC. Translation gives CSATDSLSYEQYV. This rearrangement joins TRBV20-1 to TRBJ2-7, with D possibly being TRBD1 (6 bases). Trimming cost V 4 bases and J 0 bases, with 10 bases left between them. Germline V gene sequence: CDR1 DFQATT, CDR2 SNEGSKA (reference sequence). The CDR3 is 13 amino acids.

V is TRBV7-7 and J is TRBJ2-2; 8 bases are a match to TRBD2. Trimming took 7 bases from V and 3 from J; bases not matched to a gene: 4. Looked up from germline, CDR1 is SSHAT and CDR2 is FNYEAQ (reference sequence). This CDR3 has 14 amino acids. CDR3 DNA sequence: TGTGCCAGCAAGAGACTAGCGCACACCGGGGAGCTGTTTTTT. Translated: CASKRLAHTGELFF.

The rearrangement uses TRBV20-1 and TRBJ1-1; D ambiguous. With 3 bases removed from V and 0 bases from J, the gap between germline ends came to 11 bases. CDR3 size: 14 residues. Per germline, CDR1 DFQATT and CDR2 SNEGSKA (reference sequence). The chain's CDR3 is CSASDQIVNTEAFF. CDR3 nucleotide sequence: TGCAGTGCTAGTGACCAGATTGTGAACACTGAAGCTTTCTTT.

This clonotype turned up a few times. The rearrangement links TRBV20-1 to TRBJ2-1; 9 bases match TRBD2. Germline V lookup: CDR1 DFQATT, CDR2 SNEGSKA (reference sequence). The CDR3 is made up of 16 amino acids. Unmatched junction bases numbered 11, after V lost 1 base and J lost 7 bases. The CDR3 DNA sequence: TGCAGTGCTAGAGGTCCGGTAGCGGGGGAATATAATGAGCAGTTCTTC. Its translation is CSARGPVAGEYNEQFF.

V is TRBV10-3 and J is TRBJ2-1; a weak D match, TRBD2 (6 bases). V was pared by 5 bases and J by 0 bases, with 23 bases between. The CDR3 has 19 residues. Germline CDR1 reads ENHRY; CDR2 reads SYGVKD. CDR3 protein: CAISRKDTPRGNSYNEQFF. In DNA form, the CDR3 reads TGTGCCATCAGTCGTAAGGACACTCCACGCGGGAACTCCTACAATGAGCAGTTCTTC.

The chain is built from TRBV18 and TRBJ1-1; D unclear. The CDR3 contains 13 residues. V was shortened by 3 bases and J by 7 bases, with 12 bases between the two germline ends. Germline CDR1 and CDR2: KGHSH and LQKENI. The CDR3: CASSPTTDLEAFF. The CDR3, as DNA: TGTGCCAGCTCACCTACAACAGACCTTGAAGCTTTCTTT.

Only one count was recorded for this clonotype. This sequence joins TRBV12-3 or TRBV12-4 and TRBJ1-1; tentative D call: TRBD1 (6 bases). The CDR3 extends over 13 amino acids. V was clipped by 6 bases and J by 6 bases, with 14 bases between them. The CDR3 is CASSRQVGAEAFF. CDR3 nucleotides: TGTGCCAGCAGCCGACAGGTTGGGGCTGAAGCTTTCTTT.

This clonotype was observed many times. The V and J genes are TRBV28 and TRBJ1-1; TRBD1 might be the D (5 bases). The CDR3 is 17 amino acids. Germline values: CDR1 MDHEN, CDR2 SYDVKM. V was shortened by 3 bases and J by 0 bases, with 17 bases between the two germline ends. CDR3 loop: CASSLLRARQMNTEAFF. CDR3 nucleotide sequence: TGTGCCAGCAGTTTGCTTAGGGCCCGACAGATGAACACTGAAGCTTTCTTT.

This clonotype was seen a few times. The V call is TRBV29-1, the J call TRBJ2-1, with 9 bases that match TRBD2. In germline, CDR1 is SQVTM, CDR2 ANQGSEA. The CDR3 runs 12 residues. With V trimmed by 5 bases and J by 10 bases, 6 bases remained unmatched. CDR3 region: CSVRLAGWEQFF. The CDR3 DNA is TGCAGCGTTCGGCTAGCGGGGTGGGAGCAGTTCTTC.

This clonotype occurred many times. The chain combines TRBV29-1 with TRBJ2-5, with D unclear. V lost 4 bases and J 5 bases, leaving 11 bases between the germline ends. CDR1 is SQVTM and CDR2 is ANQGSEA in the germline V gene. The CDR3 extends over 12 amino acids. The CDR3 nucleotides read TGCAGCGTTGTCGAGATTCAGGAGACCCAGTACTTC. Residues: CSVVEIQETQYF. Supplemented by reference TRBV29-1 and TRBJ2-5, the full variable domain reads SAVISQKPSRDICQRGTSLTIQCQVDSQVTMMFWYRQQPGQSLTLIATANQGSEATYESGFVIDKFPISRPNLTFSTLTVSNMSPEDSSIYLCSVVEIQETQYFGPGTRLLVL.

The table lists this clonotype with many counts. The CDR3: CASSQSNRVVETQYF. CDR3 DNA: TGCGCCAGCAGCCAAAGCAACCGCGTCGTGGAGACCCAGTACTTC. This chain joins TRBV4-1 and TRBJ2-5, with D hard to call. The V end was cut by 2 bases, the J end by 5 bases, with 15 bases between. Germline V gives CDR1 MGHRA, CDR2 YSYEKL. This CDR3 has 15 residues.

The V call is TRBV6-6, the J call TRBJ2-5; 8 bases are shared with TRBD2. CDR1 is MNHNY, CDR2 SVGAGI, per germline (reference sequence). There are 14 residues in the CDR3. The ends lost 5 bases at V and 5 bases at J; junction bases unmatched: 7. CDR3 sequence: CASSLRGGGETQYF. As DNA, the CDR3 is TGTGCCAGCAGTCTCCGGGGGGGCGGTGAGACCCAGTACTTC.

Here the CDR3 reads CASSLGGVSGSSPLHF. CDR3 sequence (DNA): TGTGCCAGCAGCTTAGGGGGAGTGTCAGGGAGTTCACCCCTCCACTTT. The V and J genes are TRBV7-8 and TRBJ1-6, with TRBD1 as a possible D gene (5 bases). The CDR3 has 16 residues. Between the trimmed V and J ends, which lost 1 base and 9 bases, there was a span of 16 bases. Germline V lookup: CDR1 SGHVS, CDR2 FQNEAQ.

This clonotype was detected a few times. The chain combines TRBV21-1 with TRBJ2-1; the DNA was not used to check the table's D call, TRBD1. TRBV21-1 constitutes a pseudogene. The CDR3 covers 15 residues. The DNA of the CDR3 is TGTGCCAGCAGCCCCGGGCCGAAGCCCTACAATGAGCAGTTCTTC. Its protein is CASSPGPKPYNEQFF.

The chain joins TRBV12-3 or TRBV12-4 to TRBJ1-1; D perhaps matches TRBD1 (5 bases). This CDR3 spans 15 amino acids. Trimming cost V 1 base and J 3 bases, with 12 bases left between them. CDR3 in amino acids: CASSLGGVVDTEAFF. The CDR3 bases are TGTGCCAGCAGTTTAGGGGGGGTCGTGGACACTGAAGCTTTCTTT.

This clonotype was counted a few times. The CDR3 bases are TGTGCCAGCAGACCGGACAGGGTTAGCTATGGCTACACCTTC. This translates into CASRPDRVSYGYTF. The chain joins TRBV27 to TRBJ1-2; 8 bases are shared with TRBD1. The V segment lost 6 bases and the J segment 4 bases; nucleotides outside the gene matches: 7. Germline loops: CDR1 MNHEY, CDR2 SMNVEV (reference sequence). The CDR3 is 14 amino acids.

J is TRBJ1-5 and V is TRBV6-5; 8 bases line up with TRBD1. CDR1 MNHEY and CDR2 SVGAGI come from the germline V gene. The ends lost 6 bases at V and 6 bases at J; junction bases unmatched: 7. The CDR3 loop spans 14 amino acids. The CDR3 bases are TGTGCCAGCAGGCCAGGGGGCAGTGGTCAGCCCCAGCATTTT. It specifies CASRPGGSGQPQHF.

This clonotype was counted ten times or more. The chain carries TRBV12-3 or TRBV12-4 and TRBJ2-5; TRBD2 matches at 7 bases. Trimming removed 1 base from V and 5 bases from J; junction bases left unmatched: 4. This CDR3 spans 14 amino acids. In nucleotides, the CDR3 is TGTGCCAGCAGTTTAGGGGAGGGTCTGGAGACCCAGTACTTC. It codes for CASSLGEGLETQYF.

This chain links TRBV5-6 with TRBJ1-1, with D possibly being TRBD1 (6 bases). Trimming left V 4 bases short and J 3 bases short, with 22 bases between. Germline V gene lookup returns CDR1 SGHDT and CDR2 YYEEEE. The CDR3 has 17 amino acids. The CDR3 sequence: CASSPLTGPQIYTEAFF. CDR3 nucleotide sequence: TGTGCCAGCAGCCCGCTGACAGGCCCCCAAATATACACTGAAGCTTTCTTT.

The chain has TRBV6-5 and TRBJ2-6, with 7 bases matching TRBD1. CDR1 is MNHEY, CDR2 SVGAGI, per germline. The CDR3 runs to 15 residues. With V trimmed by 7 bases and J by 3 bases, 6 bases remained unmatched. The CDR3 here is CASKKQGFGANVLTF. CDR3 sequence (DNA): TGTGCCAGCAAGAAACAGGGGTTTGGGGCCAACGTCCTGACTTTC.

This clonotype has only a few counts. J is TRBJ2-5 and V is TRBV10-3; perhaps D is TRBD1 or TRBD2 (6 bases each). Germline assignment: CDR1 ENHRY and CDR2 SYGVKD. Trimming cost V 0 bases and J 4 bases, with 9 bases left between them. CDR3 length: 14 amino acids. CDR3 sequence: CAISESRGAETQYF. CDR3 DNA sequence: TGTGCCATCAGTGAGTCGAGGGGGGCAGAGACCCAGTACTTC.

The sample holds a few counts of this clonotype. The rearrangement uses TRBV2 and TRBJ2-1; D gene uncertain. This CDR3 region has 11 residues. The ends were cut back, 7 bases at V and 10 bases at J, with 11 bases in the middle. Germline V CDR1 and CDR2: SNHLY, FYNNEI. CDR3: CASNLGYEQFF. CDR3 nucleotides: TGTGCCAGCAACTTGGGGTACGAGCAGTTCTTC.

V and J are TRBV12-3 or TRBV12-4 and TRBJ2-4, with D possibly matching TRBD2 (6 bases). This CDR3 is 16 amino acids long. With 3 bases removed from V and 2 bases from J, the gap between germline ends came to 14 bases. CDR3 amino acids: CASSLVGGLTKNIQYF. CDR3 coding DNA: TGTGCCAGCAGTTTGGTGGGGGGATTAACCAAAAACATTCAGTACTTC.

The chain carries TRBV6-5 and TRBJ1-5, with D perhaps TRBD1 (6 bases). Per the germline V gene, CDR1 is MNHEY and CDR2 is SVGAGI. The ends were cut back, 6 bases at V and 8 bases at J, with 11 bases in the middle. The CDR3 has 12 amino acids. For the CDR3, the DNA is TGTGCCAGCAGAACCGGGACAAAGCCCCAGCATTTT. Its translation: CASRTGTKPQHF.

This clonotype was found a few times. The rearrangement joins TRBV29-1 to TRBJ2-1; D may be TRBD2 (6 bases). Germline V gene data show CDR1 as SQVTM and CDR2 as ANQGSEA. Trimming left V 7 bases short and J 5 bases short, with 15 bases between. This CDR3 contains 13 residues. This chain's CDR3 is CSARRGGDNEQFF. In DNA, the CDR3 is TGCAGCGCCCGGAGGGGAGGAGACAATGAGCAGTTCTTC.

The V and J genes are TRBV9 and TRBJ2-5; tentative D call: TRBD2 (6 bases). The length of the CDR3 is 16 residues. Germline CDR1 is SGDLS and CDR2 is YYNGEE. V dropped 0 bases and J dropped 5 bases, with 17 bases sitting between them. The CDR3 region has the DNA TGTGCCAGCAGCGTAGGACCCGGGGGTGCTGGGGAGACCCAGTACTTC. Encoded protein: CASSVGPGGAGETQYF.

The chain recombines TRBV20-1 with TRBJ1-2; possible D gene TRBD1, 5 bases. Germline-derived CDR1 and CDR2 are DFQATT and SNEGSKA (reference sequence). Between the trimmed V and J ends, which lost 5 bases and 1 base, there was a span of 17 bases. The CDR3 has 15 residues. Here the CDR3 reads CSAAPQGGLNYGYTF. The CDR3 nucleotides read TGCAGTGCTGCCCCTCAGGGCGGACTTAACTATGGCTACACCTTC.